This is a list of T cell receptor beta chains from one sample in a study of shared clonotypes between healthy human individuals. Method: immunoSEQ multiplex PCR; TCRdb's copy keeps in-frame clones and lacks some. Of more than 400,000 clones listed, more than 75% are singletons. The sequencing sample was made of PBMCs. The receptors derive from a woman aged 40 to 50 in good health. Some clones in this sample may be carry-over from other donors' samples. Both conserved end residues are part of each CDR3. The D gene is left open where the match is weak. Some rows have no size entry. The others give once, few or many, or a class for an expanded clone.

V gene,D gene,clone size,CDR3 length,J gene,CDR3 protein,CDR3 DNA
TRBV7-8,.,.,16,TRBJ1-2,CASSSGLSPALYGYTF,TGTGCCAGCAGCTCCGGATTATCCCCCGCTTTGTATGGCTACACCTTC
TRBV19,TRBD1,once,16,TRBJ2-7,CASSTPRGRVPYEQYF,TGTGCCAGTAGTACCCCCAGGGGGCGCGTCCCCTACGAGCAGTACTTC
TRBV25-1,.,many,13,TRBJ1-1,CASTPLGAGEAFF,TGTGCCAGCACCCCCCTGGGGGCAGGTGAAGCTTTCTTT
TRBV7-2,.,.,13,TRBJ2-2,CASSSLRTGELFF,TGTGCCAGCAGCTCCTTAAGAACCGGGGAGCTGTTTTTT
TRBV30,TRBD1,.,13,TRBJ1-4,CAGTGGRGEKLFF,TGTGCCGGGACAGGGGGCAGGGGTGAAAAACTGTTTTTT
TRBV5-8,TRBD1,.,15,TRBJ2-5,CASSPGTGGAETQYF,TGTGCCAGCAGCCCCGGGACAGGGGGCGCGGAGACCCAGTACTTC
TRBV5-5,.,.,12,TRBJ1-5,CASSNSNQPQHF,TGTGCCAGCAGTAATAGCAATCAGCCCCAGCATTTT
TRBV19,.,.,14,TRBJ2-4,CASSFRTSKNIQYF,TGTGCCAGTAGTTTCAGAACCTCCAAAAACATTCAGTACTTC
TRBV29-1,TRBD2,once,16,TRBJ2-3,CSVVGPSGRGTDTQYF,TGCAGCGTTGTGGGTCCCAGCGGGAGAGGCACAGATACGCAGTATTTT
TRBV9,.,.,14,TRBJ2-1,CASSVVGESNEQFF,TGTGCCAGCAGCGTAGTAGGAGAATCCAATGAGCAGTTCTTC
TRBV28,TRBD2,.,17,TRBJ2-5,CASSSIFGGRALETQYF,TGTGCCAGCAGTTCCATCTTTGGCGGGAGGGCCCTAGAGACCCAGTACTTC
TRBV6-5,.,.,15,TRBJ2-3,CASVRRDWGTDTQYF,TGTGCCAGCGTCCGCCGGGACTGGGGCACAGATACGCAGTATTTT
TRBV6-5,TRBD2,.,13,TRBJ2-1,CASRGLAGVRQFF,TGTGCCAGCAGGGGACTAGCGGGAGTCAGGCAGTTCTTC
TRBV7-4,TRBD2,.,15,TRBJ2-7,CASSSGTSVAYEQYF,TGTGCCAGCAGCTCCGGGACTAGCGTCGCCTACGAGCAGTACTTC
TRBV18,.,few,13,TRBJ1-1,CASLQGMNTEAFF,TGTGCCAGCTTACAGGGAATGAACACTGAAGCTTTCTTT
TRBV7-9,TRBD2,.,12,TRBJ2-1,CASSVGLEVWFF,TGTGCCAGCAGCGTTGGACTAGAGGTCTGGTTCTTC
TRBV5-1,.,.,14,TRBJ1-1,CASSAGPLNTEAFF,TGCGCCAGCAGCGCGGGACCGTTGAACACTGAAGCTTTCTTT
TRBV10-3,TRBD2,once,18,TRBJ2-1,CAISESTSGRALYNEQFF,TGTGCCATCAGTGAGTCGACTAGCGGGAGGGCCCTCTACAATGAGCAGTTCTTC
TRBV5-1,.,.,13,TRBJ1-1,CASPSGGSTEAFF,TGCGCCAGCCCTTCTGGAGGGAGCACTGAAGCTTTCTTT
TRBV10-2,TRBD1,.,13,TRBJ2-7,CASSEATGVEQYF,TGCGCCAGCAGTGAGGCGACAGGGGTTGAGCAGTACTTC
TRBV9,.,many,16,TRBJ1-2,CASSVDSTGGDYGYTF,TGTGCCAGCAGCGTAGACAGCACCGGTGGCGACTATGGCTACACCTTC
TRBV28,TRBD1,.,16,TRBJ1-5,CASSPTGGRRNQPQHF,TGTGCCAGCAGCCCTACAGGGGGCCGGCGCAATCAGCCCCAGCATTTT
TRBV7-3,.,.,16,TRBJ1-3,CASSLTVHRPRNTIYF,TGTGCCAGCAGCTTAACGGTTCACAGACCACGAAACACCATATATTTT
TRBV11-2,.,.,14,TRBJ1-1,CASSLDPAYTEAFF,TGTGCCAGCAGCTTAGATCCGGCATACACTGAAGCTTTCTTT
TRBV7-9,.,.,16,TRBJ1-1,CASDWGHLGLGTEAFF,TGTGCCAGCGACTGGGGACACCTAGGCTTGGGCACTGAAGCTTTCTTT
TRBV6-1,.,.,15,TRBJ2-1,CASNYLARGRHEQFF,TGTGCCAGCAACTACTTAGCCAGGGGACGCCATGAGCAGTTCTTC
TRBV10-1,TRBD2,.,16,TRBJ2-2,CASSGGGTENTGELFF,TGCGCCAGCAGTGGGGGGGGGACCGAGAACACCGGGGAGCTGTTTTTT
TRBV5-4,TRBD2,.,16,TRBJ2-1,CASSSPGLGTYNEQFF,TGTGCCAGCAGCTCCCCGGGACTAGGAACGTACAATGAGCAGTTCTTC
TRBV28,.,.,14,TRBJ2-4,CASSFGGQGGIQYF,TGTGCCAGCAGTTTTGGCGGCCAGGGGGGAATTCAGTACTTC
TRBV28,.,once,12,TRBJ1-2,CASHKINYGYTF,TGTGCCAGCCACAAGATTAACTATGGCTACACCTTC
TRBV28,TRBD2,.,16,TRBJ2-2,CASSFQRERDTGELFF,TGTGCCAGCAGTTTCCAGCGGGAGAGGGACACCGGGGAGCTGTTTTTT
TRBV2,.,few,12,TRBJ1-2,CASSRDTYGYTF,TGTGCCAGCAGTCGCGACACTTATGGCTACACCTTC
TRBV7-2,.,.,15,TRBJ1-5,CASSPTAQTNQPQHF,TGTGCCAGCAGCCCGACCGCGCAGACAAATCAGCCCCAGCATTTT
TRBV6-5,.,.,14,TRBJ2-7,CASSESIAVYEQYF,TGTGCCAGCAGTGAGAGCATTGCCGTCTACGAGCAGTACTTC
TRBV5-1,TRBD1,few,14,TRBJ2-4,CASSPDRGNNIQYF,TGCGCCAGCAGCCCAGACAGGGGGAACAACATTCAGTACTTC
TRBV6-1,.,.,15,TRBJ2-2,CASSEGPENSGELFF,TGTGCCAGCAGTGAGGGCCCCGAAAATTCCGGGGAGCTGTTTTTT
TRBV6-5,.,.,13,TRBJ2-7,CASSSDSNYEQYF,TGTGCCAGCAGTTCCGACTCGAACTACGAGCAGTACTTC
TRBV7-2,TRBD2,.,17,TRBJ2-1,CASSLEASGWAYNEQFF,TGTGCCAGCAGCTTAGAGGCTAGCGGTTGGGCCTACAATGAGCAGTTCTTC
TRBV11-3,.,.,15,TRBJ1-1,CASSPGGRQNTEAFF,TGTGCCAGCAGCCCCGGGGGGCGGCAGAACACTGAAGCTTTCTTT
TRBV19,TRBD1,.,14,TRBJ2-2,CATSGQGYTGELFF,TGTGCCACCTCGGGACAGGGTTACACCGGGGAGCTGTTTTTT
TRBV30,TRBD2,many,14,TRBJ2-2,CASLRLAGTGELFF,TGTGCCTCCCTCCGACTAGCGGGAACCGGGGAGCTGTTTTTT
TRBV23-1,TRBD1,few,17,TRBJ2-3,CASSQTPDRGLTDTQYF,TGCGCCAGCAGTCAGACCCCGGACAGGGGGCTAACAGATACGCAGTATTTT
TRBV27,TRBD2,.,15,TRBJ2-7,CASKMLGGGPYEQYF,TGTGCCAGCAAGATGCTGGGGGGAGGGCCGTACGAGCAGTACTTC
TRBV7-3,.,.,15,TRBJ2-1,CASSLTLGPYNEQFF,TGTGCCAGCAGCTTAACCCTAGGACCCTACAATGAGCAGTTCTTC
TRBV9,.,.,16,TRBJ2-2,CASSVVLAENTGELFF,TGTGCCAGCAGCGTAGTATTAGCGGAAAACACCGGGGAGCTGTTTTTT
TRBV7-3,TRBD1,.,14,TRBJ2-7,CASSRTGSSYEQYF,TGTGCCAGCAGCCGGACAGGAAGCTCCTACGAGCAGTACTTC
TRBV28,.,.,14,TRBJ1-1,CASSLTGDVGGAFF,TGTGCCAGCAGTTTGACGGGAGACGTTGGGGGAGCTTTCTTT
TRBV21-1,.,.,16,TRBJ2-1,CASSWGGTSGGNEQFF,TGTGCCAGCAGCTGGGGAGGGACTAGCGGGGGCAATGAGCAGTTCTTC
TRBV11-2,TRBD2,.,16,TRBJ2-3,CASSLGLAGGTDTQYF,TGTGCCAGCAGCTTGGGGCTAGCGGGGGGCACAGATACGCAGTATTTT
TRBV6-4,.,.,15,TRBJ2-7,CASSDPLGLSYEQYF,TGTGCCAGCAGTGACCCCCTAGGGCTCTCCTACGAGCAGTACTTC
TRBV7-9,.,.,16,TRBJ2-1,CASSLELGSVYNEQFF,TGTGCCAGCAGCTTAGAGCTAGGGAGCGTCTACAATGAGCAGTTCTTC
TRBV5-4,TRBD2,.,15,TRBJ2-7,CASSAATSGRYEQYF,TGTGCCAGCAGCGCCGCGACTAGCGGGAGGTACGAGCAGTACTTC
TRBV18,.,.,14,TRBJ1-5,CASSPGSNNQPQHF,TGTGCCAGCTCCCCCGGGTCAAACAATCAGCCCCAGCATTTT
TRBV10-3,TRBD1,.,16,TRBJ1-4,CAISPQRGQGGEKLFF,TGTGCCATCAGTCCCCAAAGGGGACAGGGAGGTGAAAAACTGTTTTTT
TRBV30,TRBD2,.,11,TRBJ2-1,CAWAGGNEQFF,TGTGCCTGGGCCGGGGGGAATGAGCAGTTCTTC
TRBV4-1,.,.,16,TRBJ2-1,CASTRREPLSYNEQFF,TGCGCCAGCACGAGGAGGGAGCCACTATCCTACAATGAGCAGTTCTTC
TRBV4-3,TRBD2,.,16,TRBJ2-5,CASSRTSGRARETQYF,TGCGCCAGCAGCCGTACTAGCGGGAGGGCCCGGGAGACCCAGTACTTC